A single sample is the source of the 20 T cell receptor beta chains below, sequenced in a study of blood T cell repertoires in COVID-19. TCRdb keeps only in-frame clones here, not all; method: immunoSEQ multiplex PCR. Of just over 150,000 clones in the sample, around 82% were seen once. The sequenced sample was peripheral blood. The receptors originated from a woman in her thirties or forties with COVID-19, enrolled during active disease.

The chain joins TRBV7-9 to TRBJ1-2, with 9 bases identical to TRBD1. This CDR3 has 14 residues. Germline trimming cut 6 bases from V and 0 bases from J; bases unmatched to any gene: 2. CDR1 is SEHNR and CDR2 is FQNEAQ in the germline V gene (reference sequence). The CDR3 DNA is TGTGCCAGCAGAGGACAGGGGCCTAACTATGGCTACACCTTC. This gives the protein CASRGQGPNYGYTF.

V and J are TRBV6-1 and TRBJ1-2, with 7 bases that match TRBD1. The germline V gene encodes CDR1 MNHNS and CDR2 SASEGT. After removal of 2 bases from V and 3 bases from J, the junction contained 12 bases not matched to a gene. This CDR3 is 17 amino acids long. CDR3 amino acids: CASSESLVTGIYYGYTF. The CDR3 nucleotides read TGTGCCAGCAGTGAAAGCCTCGTGACAGGGATCTACTATGGCTACACCTTC.

The chain couples TRBV15 to TRBJ2-5, with a weak D call TRBD2 (6 bases). The CDR3 covers 15 residues. From germline, CDR1 is LNHNV and CDR2 YYDKDF (reference sequence). V was trimmed by 1 base and J by 1 base, leaving 10 bases between them. As DNA, the CDR3 is TGTGCCACCAGCAGAGCGGGGGTGTTCCAAGAGACCCAGTACTTC. This codes for CATSRAGVFQETQYF.

The rearrangement uses TRBV12-3 or TRBV12-4 and TRBJ2-1; D remains ambiguous. V lost 3 bases and J lost 14, with 14 bases in between. The CDR3 spans 12 residues. The CDR3 bases are TGTGCCAGCAGTTTGGGTCCAGCGATAAAGTTCTTC. Protein product: CASSLGPAIKFF.

The chain's CDR3 is CASSSGGTRTDTQYF. The CDR3 coding sequence is TGTGCCAGCAGCTCCGGGGGGACGCGCACAGATACGCAGTATTTT. The chain is built from TRBV5-4 and TRBJ2-3, with TRBD2 matching over 7 bases. CDR3 size: 15 residues. V gave up 3 bases and J gave up 1 base; unmatched junction bases: 5. Looked up from germline, CDR1 is SGHNT and CDR2 is YYREEE (reference sequence).

This clone was picked up a small number of times. The chain links TRBV2 to TRBJ1-5; D remains unclear. CDR1 and CDR2 from the germline V gene are SNHLY and FYNNEI. Trimming removed 6 bases from V and 3 bases from J, with 15 bases in between. This CDR3 is built from 15 residues. CDR3 amino acids: CASRSGSGDNQPQHF. The CDR3 DNA sequence: TGTGCCAGCAGAAGTGGCAGTGGAGACAATCAGCCCCAGCATTTT.

This clone appeared a single time. The chain combines TRBV4-1 with TRBJ1-1; D is possibly TRBD1 (6 bases). CDR1 is MGHRA, CDR2 YSYEKL, per germline. This CDR3 contains 14 residues. The germline V and J ends were trimmed by 1 base and 3 bases, with 9 bases remaining between them. The CDR3 is CASSQVPGDTEAFF. The CDR3, as DNA: TGCGCCAGCAGCCAAGTGCCAGGGGACACTGAAGCTTTCTTT.

The rearrangement joins TRBV7-2 to TRBJ2-2; perhaps TRBD1 as D (6 bases). The V end lost 5 bases, the J end lost 6 bases, and 16 bases lay between the germline ends. This CDR3 spans 15 amino acids. Germline V gives CDR1 SGHTA, CDR2 FQGNSA. CDR3 in amino acids: CASSQAGVGAGELFF. In DNA form, the CDR3 reads TGTGCCAGCAGCCAAGCAGGGGTTGGGGCCGGGGAGCTGTTTTTT.

This chain connects TRBV6-6 to TRBJ2-5; no clear D gene. This CDR3 has 14 residues. The V gene lost 0 bases and the J gene lost 5 bases, with 10 bases spanning the gap. Germline V gene lookup returns CDR1 MNHNY and CDR2 SVGAGI (reference sequence). The CDR3 bases are TGTGCCAGCAGTTACTCGACACGATGGGAGACCCAGTACTTC. Amino acid sequence: CASSYSTRWETQYF.

This clone was detected a few times. This chain links TRBV28 with TRBJ1-4; tentative D call: TRBD1 (6 bases). The CDR3 runs to 13 residues. V gave up 9 bases and J gave up 1 base, with 9 bases separating them. Germline CDR1 reads MDHEN; CDR2 reads SYDVKM. The CDR3 DNA follows: TGTGCCAGTGCAGGGGTAACTAATGAAAAACTGTTTTTT. Its translation is CASAGVTNEKLFF.

This clone was observed a few times. The CDR3 nucleotides read TGTGCCAGCAGTCACTTTCGGGGGGGCCAGGCAGATACGCAGTATTTT. Amino acids: CASSHFRGGQADTQYF. The chain has TRBV3-1 (or the pseudogene TRBV3-2) and TRBJ2-3; TRBD2 matches at 8 bases. Trimming at V came to 6 bases and at J to 4 bases, leaving 12 bases not matched to a gene. Germline V gives CDR1 LGHDT, CDR2 YNNKEL (reference sequence). The CDR3 consists of 16 residues.

The chain is built from TRBV9 and TRBJ1-1; a possible D gene is TRBD1 (6 bases). Germline V gene lookup returns CDR1 SGDLS and CDR2 YYNGEE. The CDR3 runs to 14 residues. Trimming shortened V by 5 bases and J by 5 bases, and 16 bases separated the two germline ends. CDR3 amino acids: CASSYWDMGTEAFF. For the CDR3, the DNA is TGTGCCAGCAGTTATTGGGACATGGGGACTGAAGCTTTCTTT. Supplemented by reference TRBV9 and TRBJ1-1, the full variable domain reads DSGVTQTPKHLITATGQRVTLRCSPRSGDLSVYWYQQSLDQGLQFLIQYYNGEERAKGNILERFSAQQFPDLHSELNLSSLELGDSALYFCASSYWDMGTEAFFGQGTRLTVV.

This clone is a singleton in its sample. The rearrangement joins TRBV19 to TRBJ1-5; 9 bases agree with TRBD1. In germline, CDR1 is LNHDA, CDR2 SQIVND (reference sequence). This CDR3 is built from 14 residues. J gave up 4 bases and V 4 bases, and 2 bases lay outside the gene matches. CDR3 nucleotides: TGTGCCAGTAGTACCGGGACAGGGAATCAGCCCCAGCATTTT. Protein sequence: CASSTGTGNQPQHF.

This chain connects TRBV6-5 to TRBJ1-3; D not resolved. This CDR3 spans 15 amino acids. Germline assignment: CDR1 MNHEY and CDR2 SVGAGI. V lost 0 bases, J lost 0 bases, and 6 bases lay in between. This CDR3 is CASSYSSSSGNTIYF. As DNA, the CDR3 is TGTGCCAGCAGTTACTCTTCGAGCTCTGGAAACACCATATATTTT.

The chain has TRBV27 and TRBJ1-1; TRBD1 might be the D (5 bases). CDR3 length: 19 amino acids. V lost 4 bases to trimming and J lost 0 bases, with 24 bases between them. Germline values: CDR1 MNHEY, CDR2 SMNVEV (reference sequence). The DNA for the CDR3 is TGTGCCAGCAGTTCCGCTATAAGCCGCCCAGGCAGGGTGAACACTGAAGCTTTCTTT. It yields the protein CASSSAISRPGRVNTEAFF.

The gene calls are TRBV19 and TRBJ1-5; 7 positions match TRBD1. This CDR3 spans 14 amino acids. Looked up from germline, CDR1 is LNHDA and CDR2 is SQIVND (reference sequence). V gave up 7 bases and J gave up 3 bases; unmatched junction bases: 6. The CDR3 coding sequence is TGTGCCAGTATCCAGACAGGGCCCAATCAGCCCCAGCATTTT. It encodes CASIQTGPNQPQHF.

V is TRBV5-6 and J is TRBJ1-5, with TRBD1 as a possible D gene (6 bases). Deletions cut 3 bases from V and 0 bases from J, with 7 bases between. CDR3 length: 14 amino acids. The V gene's germline CDR1 is SGHDT and CDR2 YYEEEE. This CDR3 is CASSSTGSNQPQHF. For the CDR3, the DNA is TGTGCCAGCAGCTCGACAGGTAGCAATCAGCCCCAGCATTTT.

V and J are TRBV23-1 and TRBJ2-7; 10 positions match TRBD1. TRBV23-1 is filed as an ORF, its function uncertain. The CDR3 consists of 14 residues. The ends lost 2 bases at V and 4 bases at J; junction bases unmatched: 2. The CDR3, as DNA: TGCGCCAGCAGTCAAGACAGGGGGCAGTACGAGCAGTACTTC. Protein: CASSQDRGQYEQYF.

The sample holds one count of this clone. This sequence joins TRBV12-1 and TRBJ2-1; the table names TRBD2, a call not compared with the DNA. TRBV12-1 is classified as a pseudogene. The CDR3 totals 19 residues. CDR3 amino acids: CASSFSELAGGSSYNEQFF. CDR3 DNA sequence: TGTGCCAGCAGCTTTTCTGAGCTAGCGGGAGGGAGCTCCTACAATGAGCAGTTCTTC.

V gene TRBV19 combines with J gene TRBJ2-1, with 9 bases aligning to TRBD2. The CDR3 is made up of 20 amino acids. Germline V gene lookup returns CDR1 LNHDA and CDR2 SQIVND (reference sequence). The ends lost 7 bases at V and 2 bases at J; junction bases unmatched: 21. The CDR3, as DNA: TGTGCCAGTAACTTTGCCGGGGGTAGCGGGAGCACCAGGACCTACAATGAGCAGTTCTTC. Translation gives CASNFAGGSGSTRTYNEQFF.